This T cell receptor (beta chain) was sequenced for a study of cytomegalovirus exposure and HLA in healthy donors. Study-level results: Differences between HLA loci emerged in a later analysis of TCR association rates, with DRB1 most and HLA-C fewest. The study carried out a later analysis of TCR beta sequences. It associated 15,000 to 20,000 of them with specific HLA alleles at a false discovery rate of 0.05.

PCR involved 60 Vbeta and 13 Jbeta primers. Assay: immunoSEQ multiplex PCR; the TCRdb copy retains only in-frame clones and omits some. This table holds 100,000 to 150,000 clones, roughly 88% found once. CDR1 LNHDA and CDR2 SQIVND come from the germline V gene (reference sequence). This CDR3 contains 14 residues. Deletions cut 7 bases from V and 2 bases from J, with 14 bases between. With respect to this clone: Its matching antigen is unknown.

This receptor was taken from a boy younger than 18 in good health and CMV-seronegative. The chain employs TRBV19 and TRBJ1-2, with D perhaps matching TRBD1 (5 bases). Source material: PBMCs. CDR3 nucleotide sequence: TGTGCCAGTATCGGCGGGGGAGGCAACTATGGCTACACCTTC. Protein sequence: CASIGGGGNYGYTF.